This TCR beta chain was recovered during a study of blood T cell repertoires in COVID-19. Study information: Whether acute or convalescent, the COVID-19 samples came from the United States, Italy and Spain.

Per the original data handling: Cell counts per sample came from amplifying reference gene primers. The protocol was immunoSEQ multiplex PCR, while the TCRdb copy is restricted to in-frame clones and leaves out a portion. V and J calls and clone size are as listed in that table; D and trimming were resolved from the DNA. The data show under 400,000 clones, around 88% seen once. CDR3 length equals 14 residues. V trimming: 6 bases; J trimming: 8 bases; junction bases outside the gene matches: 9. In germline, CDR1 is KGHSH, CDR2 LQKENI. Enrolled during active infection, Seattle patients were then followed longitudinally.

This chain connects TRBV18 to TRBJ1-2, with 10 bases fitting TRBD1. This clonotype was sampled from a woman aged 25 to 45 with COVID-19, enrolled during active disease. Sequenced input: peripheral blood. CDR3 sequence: CASSIGTGEGGYTF. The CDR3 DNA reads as TGTGCCAGCTCGATTGGGACAGGGGAAGGCGGCTACACCTTC.